This T cell receptor beta chain is drawn from a study of cytomegalovirus exposure and HLA in healthy donors. About the study: Of roughly 400 genotyped donors, around 86% grouped in the Caucasian-associated ancestry cluster. Whole-study findings and limits: The authors later found TCR association rates varying by HLA locus, with DRB1 most and HLA-C fewest. Common viral pathogens seemed to be connected with several of the most significant clusters, according to a later analysis.

Germline CDR1 is KGHSH and CDR2 is LQKENI. The CDR3 has 17 amino acids. Trimming took off 4 bases at V and 6 bases at J, with 25 bases between the two ends. Comments on this clone: Antigen unknown.

Vbeta (60) and Jbeta (13) primers were used in the PCR. Assay used: immunoSEQ multiplex PCR; TCRdb lists only in-frame clones, some missing. Of 100,000 to 150,000 clones listed, 73% were seen once; the top ten hold around 4.8%. The sample consisted of PBMCs. The chain has TRBV18 and TRBJ2-7; possibly TRBD1 for D (7 bases). The clonotype originates from a man aged 55 to 70 in good health and CMV-seropositive. CDR3 in DNA: TGTGCCAGCTCACAAATCCACCCATGGAGGGGGCAGTCCGAGCAGTACTTC. This encodes CASSQIHPWRGQSEQYF. Complete variable domain (other parts from reference TRBV18 and TRBJ2-7): NAGVMQNPRHLVRRRGQEARLRCSPMKGHSHVYWYRQLPEEGLKFMVYLQKENIIDESGMPKERFSAEFPKEGPSILRIQQVVRGDSAAYFCASSQIHPWRGQSEQYFGPGTRLTVT.